This TCR beta chain was sequenced for a study of cytomegalovirus exposure and HLA in healthy donors. Study as a whole: It was reported in a later analysis that the same platform had been used for the 120 or so validation repertoires as for the 666 first-cohort repertoires.

Study results and limitations: Among the CMV-associated chains, three were confirmed in vitro as specific for CMV antigens. Cytomegalovirus-associated status was assigned to some 160 TCR beta chains. TCR clusters originating in the first cohort tended to co-occur in the roughly 110 validation repertoires, according to a later analysis.

Trimming cost V 2 bases and J 5 bases; bases outside gene matches: 6. CDR3 length: 14 residues. CDR1 is MNHEY, CDR2 SMNVEV, per germline (reference sequence). The protocol was immunoSEQ multiplex PCR, while the TCRdb copy is restricted to in-frame clones and leaves out a portion. The sample lists roughly 120,000 clones, about nine tenths seen once, with about 2% in the top ten. As regards this clone: Its antigen remains unidentified.

The source of this sequence is a woman aged 18-29 years in good health and CMV-seronegative. V usage is TRBV27 and J usage is TRBJ2-7, with TRBD1 matching over 7 bases. Source material: PBMCs. CDR3 in DNA: TGTGCCAGCAGTTTAAGAGGGGGCGGCCACGAGCAGTACTTC. As protein: CASSLRGGGHEQYF.